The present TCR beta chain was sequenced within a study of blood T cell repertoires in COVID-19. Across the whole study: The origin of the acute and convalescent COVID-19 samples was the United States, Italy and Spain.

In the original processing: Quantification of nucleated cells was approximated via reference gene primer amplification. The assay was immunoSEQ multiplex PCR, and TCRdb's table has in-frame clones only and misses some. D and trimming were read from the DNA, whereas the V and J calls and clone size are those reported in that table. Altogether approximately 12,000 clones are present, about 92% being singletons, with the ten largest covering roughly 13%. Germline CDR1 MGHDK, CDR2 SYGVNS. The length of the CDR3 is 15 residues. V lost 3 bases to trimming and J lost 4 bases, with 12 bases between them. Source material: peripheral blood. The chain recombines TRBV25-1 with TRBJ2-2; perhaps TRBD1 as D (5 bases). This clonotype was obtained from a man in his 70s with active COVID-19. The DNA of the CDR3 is TGTGCCAGCAGTGAGGCTGGGGCGCCCACCGGGGAGCTGTTTTTT. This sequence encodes CASSEAGAPTGELFF.